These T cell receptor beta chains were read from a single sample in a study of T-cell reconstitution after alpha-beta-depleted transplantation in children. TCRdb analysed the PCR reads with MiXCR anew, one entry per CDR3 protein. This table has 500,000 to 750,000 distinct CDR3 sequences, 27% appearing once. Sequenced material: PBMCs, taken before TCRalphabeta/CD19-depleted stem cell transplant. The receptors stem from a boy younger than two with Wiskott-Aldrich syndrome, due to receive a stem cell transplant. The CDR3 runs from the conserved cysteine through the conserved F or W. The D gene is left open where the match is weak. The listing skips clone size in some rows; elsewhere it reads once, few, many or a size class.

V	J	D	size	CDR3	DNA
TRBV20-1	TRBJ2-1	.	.	CSARGSVRVNEQFF	TGCAGTGCTAGAGGCTCAGTTAGAGTCAATGAGCAGTTCTTC
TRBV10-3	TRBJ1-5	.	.	CAISAFGADQPQHF	TGTGCCATCAGTGCGTTTGGGGCGGATCAGCCCCAGCATTTT
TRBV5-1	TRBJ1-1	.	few	CASSFEGLNTEAFF	TGCGCCAGCAGCTTCGAGGGATTGAACACTGAAGCTTTCTTT
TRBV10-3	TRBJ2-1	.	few	CAISESESTEQFF	TGTGCCATCAGTGAGTCTGAGTCTACTGAGCAGTTCTTC
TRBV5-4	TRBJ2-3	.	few	CASSEDYGADTQYF	TGTGCCAGCAGCGAGGACTATGGCGCAGATACGCAGTATTTT
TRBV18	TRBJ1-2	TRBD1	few	CASSPTGGVSGYTF	TGTGCCAGCTCACCGACAGGGGGGGTGTCTGGCTACACCTTC
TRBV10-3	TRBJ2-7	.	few	CAISQNREHEQYF	TGTGCCATCAGCCAAAACCGGGAACACGAGCAGTACTTC
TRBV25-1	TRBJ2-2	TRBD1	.	CASSVGTGFTGELFF	TGTGCCAGCAGTGTCGGGACAGGGTTCACCGGGGAGCTGTTTTTT
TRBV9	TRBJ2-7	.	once	CASSVDSRSYEQYF	TGTGCCAGCAGCGTAGATTCTAGATCCTACGAGCAGTACTTC
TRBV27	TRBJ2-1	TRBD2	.	CASSDLAGADNEQFF	TGTGCCAGCAGTGACCTAGCGGGAGCGGACAATGAGCAGTTCTTC
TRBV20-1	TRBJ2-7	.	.	CSASLGSGPYEQYF	TGCAGTGCTAGTCTAGGATCGGGGCCCTACGAGCAGTACTTC
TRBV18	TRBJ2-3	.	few	CASSPLRQNTQYF	TGTGCCAGCTCACCACTCCGACAGAATACGCAGTATTTT
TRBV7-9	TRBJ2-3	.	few	CASSRMGGRTDTQYF	TGTGCCAGCAGCAGAATGGGAGGTCGCACAGATACGCAGTATTTT
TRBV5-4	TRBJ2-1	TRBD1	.	CASSSVDRQGNEQFF	TGTGCCAGCAGCTCAGTGGACAGGCAGGGCAATGAGCAGTTCTTC
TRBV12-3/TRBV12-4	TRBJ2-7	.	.	CASSYDPLRQYF	TGTGCCAGCAGCTACGACCCCCTAAGGCAGTACTTC
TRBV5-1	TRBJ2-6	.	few	CASSSHGSGANVLTF	TGCGCCAGCAGTTCACACGGCTCTGGGGCCAACGTCCTGACTTTC
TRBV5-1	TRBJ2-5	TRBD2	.	CASSLVGGSQETQYF	TGCGCCAGCAGCTTGGTCGGGGGGAGTCAAGAGACCCAGTACTTC
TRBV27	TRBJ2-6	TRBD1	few	CASSISRGLDMYYGANVLTF	TGTGCCAGCAGTATATCAAGGGGGCTCGACATGTACTATGGGGCCAACGTCCTGACTTTC
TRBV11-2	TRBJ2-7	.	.	CASSLAFGTYDQYF	TGTGCCAGCAGCTTAGCTTTCGGCACCTACGACCAGTACTTC
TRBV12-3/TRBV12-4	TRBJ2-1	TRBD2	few	CATGGSSYNEQFF	TGTGCCACCGGGGGGAGCTCCTACAATGAGCAGTTCTTC
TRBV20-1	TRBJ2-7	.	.	CSARPPGGRYEQYF	TGCAGTGCTAGACCCCCAGGAGGGCGCTACGAGCAGTACTTC
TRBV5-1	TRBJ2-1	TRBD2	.	CASSLWTSGIHNEQFF	TGCGCCAGCAGCTTATGGACTAGCGGGATACACAATGAGCAGTTCTTC
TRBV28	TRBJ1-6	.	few	CASSLWAGVESPLHF	TGTGCCAGCAGCCTATGGGCAGGGGTTGAGTCACCCCTCCACTTT
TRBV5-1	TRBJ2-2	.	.	CASSLKGGAGELFF	TGCGCCAGCAGCTTGAAGGGTGGGGCCGGGGAGCTGTTTTTT
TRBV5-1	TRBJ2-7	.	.	CASSLFWGSGYEQYF	TGCGCCAGCAGCTTGTTTTGGGGTTCGGGCTACGAGCAGTACTTC
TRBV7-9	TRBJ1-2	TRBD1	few	CASSLKTGSSYGYTF	TGTGCCAGCAGCCTAAAGACAGGGTCCAGCTATGGCTACACCTTC
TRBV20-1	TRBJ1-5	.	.	CSAMGVTGSNQPQHF	TGCAGTGCTATGGGCGTAACAGGGTCCAATCAGCCCCAGCATTTT
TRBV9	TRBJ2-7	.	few	CASSKSLGDGFMNEQYF	TGTGCCAGCAGCAAATCTCTCGGGGACGGATTTATGAACGAGCAGTACTTC
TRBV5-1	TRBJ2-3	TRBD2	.	CASSNLGRPLNTDTQYF	TGCGCCAGCAGCAACCTCGGGAGGCCCCTAAACACAGATACGCAGTATTTT
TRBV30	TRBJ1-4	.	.	CAWSVRQDEKLFF	TGTGCCTGGAGTGTACGGCAGGATGAAAAACTGTTTTTT
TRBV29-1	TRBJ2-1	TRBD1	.	CSTWTGVAPIHNEQFF	TGCAGCACATGGACAGGGGTCGCACCAATACACAATGAGCAGTTCTTC
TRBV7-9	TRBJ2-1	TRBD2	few	CASRGSGSSVEQFF	TGTGCCAGCAGGGGGAGCGGGAGTTCAGTTGAGCAGTTCTTC
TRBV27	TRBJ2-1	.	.	CASSLLGPSNEQFF	TGTGCCAGCAGTTTGCTGGGACCCTCCAATGAGCAGTTCTTC
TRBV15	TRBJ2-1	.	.	CATSREAGVLAEQFF	TGTGCCACCAGCAGAGAGGCAGGGGTTCTCGCTGAGCAGTTCTTC
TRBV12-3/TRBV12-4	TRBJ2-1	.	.	CASSPGREINEQFF	TGTGCCAGCAGCCCCGGCCGGGAGATCAATGAGCAGTTCTTC
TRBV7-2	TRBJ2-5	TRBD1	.	CASSARTGKETQYF	TGTGCCAGCAGCGCGAGGACAGGGAAAGAGACCCAGTACTTC
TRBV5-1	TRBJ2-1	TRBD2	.	CASSLGLASRPYNEQFF	TGCGCCAGCAGCTTGGGACTAGCCAGCCGACCCTACAATGAGCAGTTCTTC
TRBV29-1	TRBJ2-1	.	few	CSAEEDYNEQFF	TGCAGCGCGGAGGAGGACTACAATGAGCAGTTCTTC